This TCR beta chain was documented in a study of cytomegalovirus exposure and HLA in healthy donors (dated by TCRdb to about 2017). Background on the whole study: In an earlier analysis of several hundred of the donors, roughly 300 Gb of sequence data and 95 million to 130 million unique TCR beta sequences from about 179 million T cells were reported. An early release that covered about 600 HLA-typed donors contained around 300 gigabases of sequencing data and around 85 million unique TCR sequences. Among the 398 genotyped donors, approximately 82% belonged to the genetic ancestry cluster associated with self-reported Caucasian donors. The study aimed to test whether signatures of past pathogen exposure could be identified by cataloging public T cell receptors. Using immunosequencing, the study profiled T cell repertoires from 666 subjects and related those repertoires to cytomegalovirus serostatus. A separate validation cohort of 100 to 150 different subjects was used in addition to the approximately 670-subject first cohort. To predict cytomegalovirus infection status, the study brought together high-throughput TCR immunosequencing, statistical association of individual TCRs with disease status, and machine learning. In a later analysis, previously published TCR beta repertoires from more than 500 donors were re-analyzed and high-resolution HLA genotyping was added so that TCR occurrence patterns could be studied. Rather than using new phenotypic data, the later analysis identified candidate immune exposures from TCR beta sequences and from how often those sequences occurred across donors. To decide whether each TCR beta V gene segment behaved as functional or pseudogenic, an earlier analysis of approximately 590 of the donors relied on high-throughput TCR beta sequencing. Donor age, sex, ethnicity and CMV serostatus were compiled together with the repertoire data. A later genetic analysis took genome-wide SNP genotypes for about 55% of the 666 donors and used that subset as a discovery cohort. All discovery cohort repertoires had been generated on a single sequencing platform. Both class I and class II loci were covered by HLA typing, at four-digit resolution. The number of donors typed differed by locus, with about 629-640 for A, B, C, DRB1 and DQB1, 522 for DQA1, about 610 for DPA1, and over 400 for DPB1. Because of strong linkage in the cohort, roughly five DR-DQ haplotypes were treated as single units for association and clustering. On average, about 240,000 unique TCR beta nucleotide sequences were sequenced per donor among a few hundred genotyped donors of the cohort, with roughly a sixth of those sequences being non-productive.

In regard to this clone: This clone's antigen is unknown. Base quality data are lacking; no much larger clone is found one base away.

Results and caveats for the whole study, not just this receptor: Sequencing depth was assumed to be roughly uniform across donors in the presence/absence analyses, though that assumption may not hold. The authors suggested that the approach could potentially be generalized to other disease states and immunological phenotypes. A cluster of highly shared sequence variants was judged likely to represent a technical artifact of the sequencing pipeline. Only TCR beta chains were sequenced in this cohort, and the absence of alpha or paired-chain data limited detectable features. Specific HLA alleles were associated with roughly 16,000 TCR beta sequences at a false discovery rate of 0.05 in a later analysis. In a later analysis, HLA-associated TCR beta chains showed more clonal expansion and lower generation probabilities than non-associated chains that were equally common. Because HLA typing was missing for some donors at each locus, association tests included only the typed subset. Assigning TCR associations to individual alleles was difficult when HLA alleles, especially DR and DQ, strongly co-occurred. A later analysis reported that several top co-occurrence clusters appeared linked to parvovirus B19, influenza, CMV and Epstein-Barr virus. Compared with the roughly 720-donor mean, donors in an Asian-associated ancestry cluster had fewer N-insertions in productive TCRs, according to a later genetic analysis. In both the original and validation cohorts, the classifier was reported to diagnose cytomegalovirus status with high specificity and sensitivity. Correlated functional status among segregating V segments might reflect linkage disequilibrium, but an unknown experimental factor could not be ruled out. CMV serostatus was the only immune exposure information available for the cohort. Because counts were too low, some 16 rarely observed V segments, including chromosome 9 orphons, were excluded from the earlier analysis of 587 of the donors. V-gene and J-gene trimming of TCR beta chains was associated with a missense DCLRE1C variant in a later genetic analysis, and the association was replicated in an independent cohort. In a later analysis, the rate of TCR association differed among HLA loci, with DRB1 alleles having the most associated TCRs and HLA-C alleles having the fewest. Most TCR sequences were observed very rarely across donors, whereas some public TCRs were present in many individuals. The 87-base-pair reads could not distinguish some IMGT-functional V segments, including TRBV6-2 and TRBV6-3, so those segments were excluded. Broadly in line with IMGT annotations, most TCR beta V segments showed up in productive rearrangements about 87% or about 30% of the time in an earlier analysis of around 550 of the donors. The study gave a list of some 150 TCR beta chains associated with cytomegalovirus. In vitro tests confirmed that a few of the cytomegalovirus-associated TCR beta chains recognize cytomegalovirus antigens. Most CMV-associated TCR beta chains appeared to be HLA-restricted in a later analysis, and the HLA associations seemed to be driven largely by CMV exposure. A further reported finding was that TCR beta sequences accurately predicted the HLA-A and HLA-B alleles for most subjects in the first cohort.

Library creation used the immunoSEQ multiplex PCR assay. For the multiplex PCR, a mixture combining 60 forward primers for TCR Vbeta segments and 13 reverse primers for TCR Jbeta segments was used. A multiplex PCR assay on genomic DNA amplified the CDR3 region of rearranged TCR beta genes. Amplified TCR beta libraries were sequenced as 87-base-pair reads on the Illumina HiSeq System. The authors processed their data as follows. In a later analysis, some 80 million unique TCR beta chains were counted across the approximately 670 repertoires, and roughly 11 million of these chains were shared by at least two donors. A nearest-neighbor algorithm error-corrected the raw reads and collapsed the reads into unique sequences, merging closely related sequences to remove PCR and sequencing errors. CDR3 sequences were aligned to IMGT reference sequences to assign V, D and J gene segments. For a sequence to be retained, a match of at least six nucleotides was required to both a V gene segment and a J gene segment. A rearrangement counted as productive if the CDR3 had no stop codons and remained in frame with V and J, and every other rearrangement counted as non-productive. Following IMGT convention, CDR3 was defined as the stretch from the second conserved V-encoded cysteine to the conserved J-encoded phenylalanine. In an earlier analysis of 550 to 650 of the donors, sequences lacking an unambiguous match to a single V gene segment were excluded. In an earlier analysis of approximately 590 of the donors, V segments were called functional above 56.7% productive rearrangements and were called segregating when the between-donor standard deviation exceeded 5%. A statistical classification framework was developed to diagnose cytomegalovirus status using the catalog of TCR beta chain sequences. V and J gene assignment, in a later analysis, came from comparing TCR nucleotide sequences with IMGT/GENE-DB human TR gene sequences. Using the TCRdist pipeline, a later analysis assigned CDR3 sequences along with most-parsimonious VDJ recombination scenarios. In a later analysis, each TCR beta chain was defined by its CDR3 amino acid sequence together with its V-gene family, and reads lacking a unique V-gene family were excluded. To address suspected cross-contamination and a sequencing artifact, a later analysis removed several hundred highly shared, low-generation-probability nucleotide sequences. For each public chain, a later analysis derived a clonal expansion index from normalized ranks of inferred template counts within each repertoire. In a later analysis, generation probabilities were computed with a VDJ recombination model fitted to out-of-frame rearrangements, and the resulting probabilities were checked against IGoR. In a later analysis, TCR-TCR, TCR-HLA and TCR-CMV co-occurrence was scored with hypergeometric tests, and a repertoire-size bias correction was applied to TCR pairs. In a later analysis, false discovery rates were estimated by permuting HLA or CMV assignments 20 times. In a later analysis, co-occurring TCRs were grouped using DBSCAN, with TCRdist sequence similarity added in when clustering inside HLA-allele-positive subsets. Co-occurrence clustering excluded repertoires with fewer than 30,000 or more than 120,000 public chains, plus five with anomalous nucleotide sharing. TCRdb holds this immuneACCESS table with in-frame rearrangements only. Some clones are missing; in checked studies, unresolved V genes explain under half, and the rest has no known cause. D and trimming were read from the DNA, whereas the V and J calls and clone size are those reported in that table. This sample is represented by about 210,000 clones; about 85% of them were singletons. The ten top clones hold about 10% of the sample.

In total, approximately 690 healthy bone marrow donors made up the cohort. Cohort members were all nominally healthy when sampled, although unrecorded immune exposures were likely present. The donor tested CMV seropositive, placing the donor among the 289 seropositive members of the cohort. Each donor provided a peripheral blood sample, and peripheral blood mononuclear cells were used for TCR beta sequencing. The Qiagen DNeasy Blood Extraction Kit was used to extract genomic DNA from the blood cell samples. The CDR3, cysteine through phenylalanine, is 15 amino acids long. Only the CDR3 part of the read is kept: 45 bases, read in frame from the first base. The germline V and J ends show losses of 0 bases and 7 bases respectively, and no gene match explains 9 bases of the junction. As encoded in the germline V gene (reference sequence), CDR1 is SGHNT while CDR2 is YYREEE.

The sample was PBMCs. The TCR was taken from a woman aged 45-60 years in good health and CMV-seropositive. The rearranged chain carries TRBV5-4 and TRBJ2-5; 7 nucleotides in the junction match TRBD2. The nucleotides read TGTGCCAGCAGCTTGGGGATGGTGTCGGGGGGGACCCAGTACTTC. Its product reads: CASSLGMVSGGTQYF.